Reported below is one TCR beta chain. This was a deep-level run. About 32,000 T cell genomes (around 320 ng DNA) went into each PBMC replicate. With ten immunoSEQ deep assay plates, unsorted PBMC DNA underwent sequencing. TCRdb's table, derived via immunoSEQ multiplex PCR, lists solely in-frame clones and lacks some. Here the sample spans about 560,000 clones, roughly 79% being singletons. This sample was taken from a study of shared clonotypes between healthy human individuals. Trimming left V 8 bases short and J 2 bases short, with 13 bases between. From germline, CDR1 is MDHEN and CDR2 SYDVKM. The length of the CDR3 is 14 residues. Everyone who donated was a Caucasian adult who lived in Nashville, Tennessee.

Sequenced: PBMCs. This TCR was recovered from a woman between 40 and 50 years old in good health. Some clones in this sample may be carry-over from other donors' samples. The V and J genes are TRBV28 and TRBJ1-5, with D unresolved. The CDR3 region has the DNA TGTGCCAGCTCCCCTCCGGCGGGCAATCAGCCCCAGCATTTT. Amino acids: CASSPPAGNQPQHF.